A selection of T cell receptor beta chains follows, all from one sample in a study of control samples from healthy donors and cancer patients. Sequencing was performed with immunoSEQ multiplex PCR; in TCRdb, only in-frame clones are kept and a portion is missing. The repertoire has about 130,000 clones, 91% of them found once; the top ten carry roughly 7.8%. The specimen sequenced was blood. The receptor source for this set is a man aged 18 to 29 in good health. CDR3s include the opening cysteine and the closing phenylalanine or tryptophan. D genes are given only for firm matches. A row's size may be missing; if present it is once, few, many or a size class.

j_call | cdr3_length | clone_size | d_call | v_call | cdr3_nt | cdr3_aa
TRBJ2-3 | 13 | NA | NA | TRBV3-1/TRBV3-2 | TGTGCCAGCAGCCGCCAGGTAACAGATACGCAGTATTTT | CASSRQVTDTQYF
TRBJ2-1 | 12 | NA | NA | TRBV29-1 | TGCAGCGTTGAGTGGGGTTACAATGAGCAGTTCTTC | CSVEWGYNEQFF
TRBJ2-7 | 13 | NA | NA | TRBV11-3 | TGTGCCAGCAGCTTAGAATCCGGGGCCGAGCAGTACTTC | CASSLESGAEQYF
TRBJ2-7 | 13 | NA | NA | TRBV6-5 | TGTGCCAGCAGTTACTCGCAAATCCACGAGCAGTACTTC | CASSYSQIHEQYF
TRBJ1-1 | 13 | NA | TRBD1 | TRBV3-1/TRBV3-2 | TGTGCCAGCAGCCAGGACCGGGACAGGGAGTCTTTCTTT | CASSQDRDRESFF
TRBJ2-7 | 13 | few | NA | TRBV5-1 | TGCGCCAGCAGCGCACTAGGTTCCTACGAGCAGTACTTC | CASSALGSYEQYF
TRBJ1-1 | 14 | NA | NA | TRBV29-1 | TGCAGCGTTGAAGAAGGGTCCAGGGTAGGTGAAGCTTTCTTT | CSVEEGSRVGEAFF
TRBJ2-5 | 15 | NA | TRBD1 | TRBV7-7 | TGTGCCAGCAGCGTTGACAGGGGCCGAGGGGAGACCCAGTACTTC | CASSVDRGRGETQYF
TRBJ1-4 | 15 | NA | TRBD1 | TRBV27 | TGTGCCAGCAGTTTTTACCGGGACAGGGTTGAAAAACTGTTTTTT | CASSFYRDRVEKLFF
TRBJ2-7 | 15 | NA | NA | TRBV7-2 | TGTGCCAGCAGCTCAATAGGACACTTCGACTACGAGCAGTACTTC | CASSSIGHFDYEQYF
TRBJ2-5 | 12 | NA | NA | TRBV2 | TGTGCCAGCAAAGGGGGAGGGGAGACCCAGTACTTC | CASKGGGETQYF
TRBJ1-4 | 14 | once | NA | TRBV6-6 | TGTGCCAGCAGCCCGGGACGGACTAATGAAAAACTGTTTTTT | CASSPGRTNEKLFF
TRBJ1-6 | 15 | once | NA | TRBV3-1/TRBV3-2 | TGTGCCAGCAGCCAAGGGGCCCGGGCGCGTTCACCCCTCCACTTT | CASSQGARARSPLHF
TRBJ2-1 | 15 | NA | TRBD1 | TRBV3-1/TRBV3-2 | TGTGCCAGCAGCCAACCGGGACAGGACCTTAATGAGCAGTTCTTC | CASSQPGQDLNEQFF